These T cell receptor beta chains were read from a single sample in a study of CD8 T cells in ankylosing spondylitis. TCRdb redid the calling of the 5' RACE reads with MiXCR, one entry per CDR3 protein. The sample has some 250,000 distinct CDR3 sequences; 20% to 30% are singletons. Sequenced sample: blood, either unsorted or a sorted T cell fraction (not recorded which). These TCRs come from a male donor with ankylosing spondylitis or in good health (not recorded which). CDR3s include the opening cysteine and the closing phenylalanine or tryptophan. The D gene is left open where the match is weak. The size entry is marked missing in some rows and otherwise reads once, few, many or a size class.

v_gene	j_gene	abundance	d_gene	CDR3nt	CDR3aa
TRBV30	TRBJ2-7	NA	NA	TGTGCCTGGAGTGTAGGAGGGGCTCTTTTCGAGCAGTACTTC	CAWSVGGALFEQYF
TRBV10-3	TRBJ2-1	NA	TRBD1	TGTGCCATCAGTAGACAGGGGCCGAATGAGCAGTTCTTC	CAISRQGPNEQFF
TRBV20-1	TRBJ2-7	few	NA	TGCAGTGCTAGGGGGGGGGCTATGTCCTACGAGCAGTACTTC	CSARGGAMSYEQYF
TRBV29-1	TRBJ1-1	NA	NA	TGCAGCGTCTGCGTGGGCAGGGCGAACACTGAAGCTTTCTTT	CSVCVGRANTEAFF
TRBV9	TRBJ2-5	many	NA	TGTGCCAGCAGCGCGACAGTTCGGGAGACCCAGTACTTC	CASSATVRETQYF
TRBV6-1	TRBJ1-1	few	NA	TGTGCCAGCAGTAGACAGTTGAACACTGAAGCTTTCTTT	CASSRQLNTEAFF
TRBV10-3	TRBJ2-7	NA	TRBD2	TGTGCCATCAGTGAGTCGTCGCTAGCGGGGGGGCTCGGCGAGCAGTACTTC	CAISESSLAGGLGEQYF
TRBV7-2	TRBJ1-5	NA	NA	TGTGCCAGCAGCTTTCATTCCGGGCAGCCCCAGCATTTT	CASSFHSGQPQHF
TRBV20-1	TRBJ2-3	many	NA	TGCAGTCCGCGGGTGGCGGCAGATACGCAGTATTTT	CSPRVAADTQYF
TRBV7-8	TRBJ2-7	NA	TRBD1	TGTGCCACCAGCCCGGGACAGGGGGCCTACGAGCAGTACTTC	CATSPGQGAYEQYF
TRBV7-6	TRBJ2-2	many	NA	TGTGCCAGCAGCTCCCCTCTCCCGAACACCGGGGAGCTGTTTTTT	CASSSPLPNTGELFF
TRBV29-1	TRBJ2-1	NA	TRBD1	TGCAGCGTGGCCGGGACAGTGAGCTCCTACGATGAGCAGTTCTTC	CSVAGTVSSYDEQFF
TRBV5-8	TRBJ2-3	few	NA	TGTGCCAGCAGCCCTCTTGTCCACTGGGATACGCAGTATTTT	CASSPLVHWDTQYF
TRBV20-1	TRBJ1-6	many	NA	TGCAGTGCTAGTAGGGACACTATCTCCTATAATTCACCCCTCCACTTT	CSASRDTISYNSPLHF
TRBV20-1	TRBJ1-3	few	NA	TGCAGTGTGATGGCCACTGGAAACACCATATATTTT	CSVMATGNTIYF
TRBV6-1	TRBJ1-1	NA	NA	TGTGCCAGCAGTGATAGACATAACACTGAAGCTTTCTTT	CASSDRHNTEAFF
TRBV28	TRBJ2-5	NA	TRBD2	TGTGCCAGCAGTTTTTCGTTGGGAGCGGGGGGCTTCCAAGAGACCCAGTACTTC	CASSFSLGAGGFQETQYF
TRBV4-1	TRBJ2-3	many	TRBD2	TGCGCCAGCAGCCGCGGGGGGCTCGCCGAGTTGGGGAATACGCAGTATTTT	CASSRGGLAELGNTQYF
TRBV29-1	TRBJ2-1	NA	TRBD1	TGCAGCGTTGAATTCTTCGACAGGGGCTACAATGAGCAGTTCTTC	CSVEFFDRGYNEQFF
TRBV18	TRBJ2-5	NA	NA	TGTGCCAGCTCAGGACTATTGGGGGGACAGACCCAGTACTTC	CASSGLLGGQTQYF
TRBV29-1	TRBJ2-5	NA	NA	TGCAGCGTTGTGGTGGGGGCAGGGGAGACCCAGTACTTC	CSVVVGAGETQYF
TRBV20-1	TRBJ2-2	many	NA	TGCAGTGCTAGAGGTCAGGGGGGTGTCGGCGGGGAGCTGTTTTTT	CSARGQGGVGGELFF
TRBV20-1	TRBJ2-2	NA	NA	TGCAGTGCTTCCCGCCCACAGGGACCAAGGGGGGAGCTGTTTTTT	CSASRPQGPRGELFF
TRBV3-1	TRBJ2-3	NA	NA	TGTGCCAGCAGCCCCCCCTTCTGGAGCACAGATACGCAGTATTTT	CASSPPFWSTDTQYF
TRBV5-1	TRBJ2-7	NA	TRBD1	TGCGCCAGCAGCTTGGAAGGGCAGGGGGTATCAAACGAGCAGTACTTC	CASSLEGQGVSNEQYF
TRBV12-3/TRBV12-4	TRBJ2-1	few	TRBD1	TGTGCCAGCAGCAGAACGGACAGGAGCTCCTACAATGAGCAGTTCTTC	CASSRTDRSSYNEQFF
TRBV10-3	TRBJ2-1	few	NA	TGTGCCATCAGTGAGGGTGGCAGTGAGCAGTTCTTC	CAISEGGSEQFF
TRBV29-1	TRBJ1-1	many	NA	TGCAGCGCGGATCAGGGTTTGAGCACTGAAGCTTTCTTT	CSADQGLSTEAFF
TRBV12-3/TRBV12-4	TRBJ2-1	many	NA	TGTGCCAGCAAGGTTAGCGGACAAATATACAATGAGCAGTTCTTC	CASKVSGQIYNEQFF
TRBV2	TRBJ1-5	many	NA	TGTGCCAGCAGTGATTTGGGTCTTAGCAATCAGCCCCAGCATTTT	CASSDLGLSNQPQHF
TRBV11-2	TRBJ1-1	NA	NA	TGTGCCAGCAGTTCGAACAGGGTCAACACTGAAGCTTTCTTT	CASSSNRVNTEAFF
TRBV20-1	TRBJ2-2	NA	NA	TGCAGTGCTACCGGACACGAGACCGGGGAGCTGTTTTTT	CSATGHETGELFF
TRBV20-1	TRBJ2-3	many	NA	TGCAGTGCTCAGGACTCCCGTTATGGGGATACGCAGTATTTT	CSAQDSRYGDTQYF
TRBV12-3/TRBV12-4	TRBJ2-1	NA	TRBD2	TGTGCCAGCAGTTGGGGACTAGCGGGGGCATACAATGAGCAGTTCTTC	CASSWGLAGAYNEQFF
TRBV5-1	TRBJ2-1	few	TRBD2	TGCGCCAGCAGCTCCGCGCCACTAGCGGGGGGGCTGTCTGAGCAGTTCTTC	CASSSAPLAGGLSEQFF
TRBV12-3/TRBV12-4	TRBJ1-2	many	TRBD1	TGTGCCAGCAGTTTATGGTACGGGCAGGGGGTTTACTATGGCTACACCTTC	CASSLWYGQGVYYGYTF
TRBV20-1	TRBJ2-1	many	TRBD1	TGCAGTGCTGGACCGGGGACAGGGAAAGGTTCGATCTTC	CSAGPGTGKGSIF
TRBV28	TRBJ1-5	NA	NA	TGTGCCAGCAAACGGGGGCCTGCTCAGCCCCAGCATTTT	CASKRGPAQPQHF
TRBV20-1	TRBJ2-5	NA	NA	TGCAGTGCTGAACGTCGGCGCCAACAAGAGACCCAGTACTTC	CSAERRRQQETQYF
TRBV12-3/TRBV12-4	TRBJ2-1	NA	NA	TGTGCCAGCAGTTTCCCCTTTAGCTCCTACAATGAGCAGTTCTTC	CASSFPFSSYNEQFF
TRBV29-1	TRBJ1-1	few	TRBD1	TGCAGCGCTGGAAGGACAGGCGCCGAAGCTTTCTTT	CSAGRTGAEAFF
TRBV9	TRBJ2-2	many	NA	TGTGCCAGCAGCGTAGGTTTTCCCGGTTGGGGGGACACCGGGGAGCTGTTTTTT	CASSVGFPGWGDTGELFF
TRBV12-3/TRBV12-4	TRBJ2-5	NA	NA	TGTGCCAGCAGGCGCGCGGGGGCCGGTGAGACCCAGTACTTC	CASRRAGAGETQYF
TRBV10-1	TRBJ2-5	NA	NA	TGCGCCAGCAGTCCGACACAGGGTTGGGAGACCCAGTACTTC	CASSPTQGWETQYF
TRBV6-1	TRBJ2-7	NA	NA	TGTGCCAGCACCCGGTTTACAGGAACCCACGAGCAGTACTTC	CASTRFTGTHEQYF
TRBV4-1	TRBJ2-4	many	NA	TGCGCCAGCAGCCAAGCCTTGCTGGGGCTGGCCAAAAACATTCAGTACTTC	CASSQALLGLAKNIQYF